A selection of T cell receptor beta chains follows, all from one sample in a study of identical twins. TCRdb analysed the 5' RACE reads with MiXCR anew, one entry per CDR3 protein. The profile shows about 260,000 distinct CDR3 sequences, about 7% of them singletons. Another study also made use of these data, one on yellow fever vaccine responses in identical twins.

Sequenced material: memory (CD45RO+) T cells sorted from blood. The receptors here all came from a woman between 18 and 29 years old in good health. The CDR3 runs from the conserved cysteine through the conserved F or W. Fields, in order: V gene, J gene, clone size, D gene, CDR3 protein, CDR3 DNA. The D gene is left open where the match is weak. Only some rows state a clone size, as once, few, many or a class for expanded clones.

TRBV5-6	TRBJ2-2	many	TRBD2	CASSARTSGRTGELFF	TGTGCCAGCAGCGCCCGGACTAGCGGGAGAACCGGGGAGCTGTTTTTT
TRBV5-1	TRBJ2-3	NA	TRBD2	CASSMEAGTRGDF	TGCGCCAGCAGCATGGAAGCCGGGACTAGGGGAGATTTT
TRBV2	TRBJ2-1	many	NA	CASRLRPSSSYNEQFF	TGTGCCAGCAGGCTACGACCGTCGAGCTCCTACAATGAGCAGTTCTTC
TRBV29-1	TRBJ1-2	few	TRBD1	CSVEGRGQNYGYTF	TGCAGCGTTGAAGGTCGGGGACAGAACTATGGCTACACCTTC
TRBV7-8	TRBJ1-1	few	NA	CASSNPGIKAFF	TGTGCCAGCAGCAATCCCGGTATTAAAGCTTTCTTT
TRBV9	TRBJ2-3	many	NA	CASSVSSTDTQYF	TGTGCCAGCAGCGTATCCAGCACAGATACGCAGTATTTT
TRBV5-1	TRBJ2-3	many	NA	CASSLDRASTDTQYF	TGCGCCAGCAGCTTGGACAGGGCTAGCACAGATACGCAGTATTTT
TRBV24-1	TRBJ2-1	many	NA	CATSAKNPGRDEQFF	TGTGCCACCAGTGCGAAAAACCCGGGAAGGGATGAGCAGTTCTTC
TRBV24-1	TRBJ1-5	NA	NA	CATSGNPNQPQHF	TGTGCCACCAGTGGGAACCCAAATCAGCCCCAGCATTTT
TRBV7-8	TRBJ2-7	NA	TRBD1	CASSLVWTGQLYEQYF	TGTGCCAGCAGCTTAGTGTGGACAGGCCAACTCTACGAGCAGTACTTC
TRBV7-2	TRBJ2-1	many	NA	CASSSPTRGEQFF	TGTGCCAGCAGTTCCCCTACTAGAGGTGAGCAGTTCTTC
TRBV27	TRBJ1-5	few	TRBD1	CASRYDRVIQPQHF	TGTGCCAGCAGGTATGACAGGGTAATTCAGCCCCAGCATTTT
TRBV19	TRBJ2-3	few	TRBD2	CASSIGLAGVDTQYF	TGTGCCAGTAGTATTGGACTAGCGGGAGTAGATACGCAGTATTTT
TRBV5-1	TRBJ2-7	few	NA	CASSLDVYEQYF	TGCGCCAGCAGCTTAGACGTCTACGAGCAGTACTTC
TRBV2	TRBJ2-5	many	NA	CASRPGTLRETQYF	TGTGCCAGCAGGCCGGGGACTCTACGGGAGACCCAGTACTTC
TRBV28	TRBJ2-7	NA	TRBD1	CASRLYGTGSSYEQYF	TGTGCCAGCAGGCTGTATGGGACAGGGTCTTCCTACGAGCAGTACTTC
TRBV20-1	TRBJ2-7	many	NA	CSASFRSTSSYEQYF	TGCAGTGCTAGTTTCAGGTCTACGAGCTCCTACGAGCAGTACTTC
TRBV7-8	TRBJ2-1	few	TRBD2	CASSSWRGSATSHTGEQFF	TGTGCCAGCAGCTCGTGGAGGGGTTCGGCGACTAGCCATACGGGGGAGCAGTTCTTC
TRBV12-3/TRBV12-4	TRBJ2-3	few	NA	CASSLGTRFSADTQYF	TGTGCCAGCAGTTTAGGAACTCGGTTCAGCGCAGATACGCAGTATTTT
TRBV20-1	TRBJ2-1	many	TRBD2	CSATSGSDNEQFF	TGCAGTGCCACTAGCGGGAGTGATAATGAGCAGTTCTTC
TRBV11-2	TRBJ1-6	few	NA	CASSSRGHYSPLHF	TGTGCCAGCAGCTCCCGGGGCCATTATTCACCCCTCCACTTT
TRBV24-1	TRBJ2-3	many	NA	CATSPRDTITDTQYF	TGTGCCACCAGCCCTCGGGACACTATCACAGATACGCAGTATTTT
TRBV20-1	TRBJ2-7	few	TRBD2	CSARGTAGEGYEQYF	TGCAGTGCTAGAGGGACAGCGGGAGAGGGATACGAGCAGTACTTC
TRBV12-3/TRBV12-4	TRBJ1-2	many	TRBD1	CASSSGQGVYGYTF	TGTGCCAGCAGTTCCGGACAGGGGGTCTATGGCTACACCTTC
TRBV5-4	TRBJ2-1	NA	TRBD2	CASTVLSGATYNEQFF	TGTGCCAGCACCGTTCTTAGCGGGGCCACCTACAATGAGCAGTTCTTC
TRBV28	TRBJ2-1	few	TRBD2	CASSLPGLAREQFF	TGTGCCAGCAGTTTACCGGGACTAGCGAGAGAGCAGTTCTTC
TRBV3-1	TRBJ2-2	few	TRBD1	CASSQYRGNTGELFF	TGTGCCAGCAGCCAGTACAGGGGTAACACCGGGGAGCTGTTTTTT
TRBV5-1	TRBJ2-1	many	NA	CASRVVGSSYNEQFF	TGCGCCAGCAGAGTGGTCGGAAGCTCCTACAATGAGCAGTTCTTC
TRBV6-2/TRBV6-3	TRBJ1-4	many	NA	CASRNYGATNEKLFF	TGTGCCAGCAGAAACTACGGTGCAACTAATGAAAAACTGTTTTTT
TRBV7-6	TRBJ2-1	many	NA	CASSPIQNEQFF	TGTGCCAGCAGCCCTATCCAGAATGAGCAGTTCTTC
TRBV20-1	TRBJ2-1	NA	NA	CCAPGLGQGNEQFF	TGCTGTGCCCCAGGACTAGGGCAGGGGAATGAGCAGTTCTTC
TRBV20-1	TRBJ2-3	many	TRBD1	CSQTGTGGSDTQYF	TGCAGTCAAACCGGGACAGGGGGATCAGATACGCAGTATTTT
TRBV12-3/TRBV12-4	TRBJ2-1	many	TRBD2	CASSSQWVAGGGEQFF	TGTGCCAGCAGTTCCCAGTGGGTAGCGGGAGGAGGCGAGCAGTTCTTC
TRBV7-9	TRBJ2-3	many	TRBD2	CASSLHGTSGLNTQYF	TGTGCCAGCAGCTTGCACGGGACTAGCGGATTGAATACGCAGTATTTT